These 24 T cell receptor beta chains originate from one sample sequenced in a study of T cell responses to AZD1222 COVID-19 vaccine. Assay used: immunoSEQ multiplex PCR; TCRdb lists only in-frame clones, some missing. The data hold roughly 200,000 clones, with around nine tenths observed a single time. The sequencing here drew on peripheral blood, taken on day 0 of AZD1222 vaccination. The receptor source for this set is an adult in good health.

This clone was seen only once. The chain links TRBV6-1 to TRBJ1-5; no reliable D call. Germline CDR1 reads MNHNS; CDR2 reads SASEGT. This CDR3 contains 14 residues. V was shortened by 2 bases and J by 7 bases, with 12 bases between the two germline ends. Written as DNA, the CDR3 is TGTGCCAGCAGTGAATTAGTGGGAGAACAGCCCCAGCATTTT. Protein sequence: CASSELVGEQPQHF.

CDR3 protein: CASSENRGGETQYF. The CDR3, as DNA: TGTGCCAGCAGTGAAAATAGGGGAGGTGAGACCCAGTACTTC. V gene TRBV2 combines with J gene TRBJ2-5; weak D call: TRBD2 (6 bases). The CDR3 sequence is 14 residues long. CDR1 and CDR2 from the germline V gene are SNHLY and FYNNEI. Between the trimmed V and J ends, which lost 2 bases and 5 bases, there was a span of 12 bases.

In this sample, this clone turned up once. The rearrangement joins TRBV29-1 to TRBJ1-2; 8 nucleotides line up with TRBD1. CDR1 SQVTM and CDR2 ANQGSEA come from the germline V gene. This CDR3 is built from 13 residues. V was clipped by 4 bases and J by 7 bases; unmatched bases: 8. In DNA form, the CDR3 reads TGCAGCGTTGGGACAGGGCTACAGAGTGGCTACACCTTC. Amino acid sequence: CSVGTGLQSGYTF.

Comment on this clone: A read error may produce the germline difference seen at one junction end. The V gene is TRBV24-1, the J gene TRBJ1-6; D is ambiguous. CDR3 length: 12 amino acids. Per the germline V gene, CDR1 is KGHDR and CDR2 is SFDVKD. CDR3 region: CATSDPTNPGAF. DNA of the CDR3: TGTGCCACCAGTGACCCAACCAACCCGGGTGCTTTT.

This clone is a singleton in its sample. This rearrangement joins TRBV5-5 to TRBJ1-5; tentatively, D is TRBD1 (6 bases). The CDR3 runs to 15 residues. Germline CDR1 SGHKS, CDR2 YYEKEE (reference sequence). V was shortened by 4 bases and J by 5 bases, with 16 bases between the two germline ends. CDR3 loop: CASSPLGGTDQPQHF. CDR3 bases: TGTGCCAGCAGCCCCCTAGGGGGGACTGATCAGCCCCAGCATTTT.

The rearrangement links TRBV7-2 to TRBJ2-7; 8 nucleotides agree with TRBD1. From germline, CDR1 is SGHTA and CDR2 FQGNSA. CDR3 length: 16 amino acids. J lost 3 bases, V lost 5 bases, and 12 bases had no gene match. This CDR3 is CASSKFQGATYYEQYF. Here the CDR3 DNA reads TGTGCCAGCAGCAAATTTCAGGGGGCAACTTACTACGAGCAGTACTTC.

The count of this clone is one. Other DNA sequences in the same sample also yield this CDR3. The genes are TRBV6-5 and TRBJ1-5; D is ambiguous. CDR1 MNHEY and CDR2 SVGAGI come from the germline V gene. The CDR3 sequence is 14 residues long. V dropped 0 bases and J dropped 2 bases, with 5 bases sitting between them. CDR3 coding DNA: TGTGCCAGCAGTTACTCGCCCGGCAATCAGCCCCAGCATTTT. It translates to CASSYSPGNQPQHF.

This rearrangement joins TRBV6-5 to TRBJ2-7; 11 bases agree with TRBD2. The CDR3 is 15 residues long. After removal of 3 bases from V and 6 bases from J, the junction contained 7 bases not matched to a gene. The germline V gene has CDR1 MNHEY and CDR2 SVGAGI. Written as DNA, the CDR3 is TGTGCCAGCAGTTATGGCCTAGCGGGGGGATCCGAGCAGTACTTC. Translation gives CASSYGLAGGSEQYF.

The rearrangement uses TRBV7-8 and TRBJ2-5; possible D gene TRBD1, 5 bases. The germline gives CDR1 SGHVS, CDR2 FQNEAQ. The CDR3 is made up of 13 amino acids. Trimming shortened V by 4 bases and J by 5 bases, and 11 bases separated the two germline ends. The CDR3 bases are TGTGCCAGCAGCTCAAGGCAGGGTGAGACCCAGTACTTC. Its protein product is CASSSRQGETQYF.

This clone was detected once. The chain employs TRBV4-1 and TRBJ1-2; D gene unclear. Germline V lookup: CDR1 MGHRA, CDR2 YSYEKL. This CDR3 has 15 residues. The germline V and J ends were trimmed by 0 bases and 4 bases, with 12 bases remaining between them. The CDR3 DNA follows: TGCGCCAGCAGCCAAGATAACCCGCGTGGCTATGGCTACACCTTC. Its translation is CASSQDNPRGYGYTF.

The chain couples TRBV11-2 to TRBJ1-6, with D unresolved. This CDR3 spans 18 amino acids. V lost 3 bases, J lost 7 bases, and 22 bases lay in between. Germline V CDR1 and CDR2: SGHAT, FQNNGV. The CDR3 reads CASSFFSILRVGNSPLHF. In DNA, the CDR3 is TGTGCCAGCAGCTTCTTCTCAATCCTTCGGGTCGGGAATTCACCCCTCCACTTT.

The gene calls are TRBV28 and TRBJ1-1; no firm D call. The V and J ends lost 1 base and 7 bases respectively, with 13 bases between them. Looked up from germline, CDR1 is MDHEN and CDR2 is SYDVKM. The CDR3 length is 14 residues. The CDR3 DNA reads as TGTGCCAGCAGTTTATCGGCAGCTACCCTTGAAGCTTTCTTT. Residues: CASSLSAATLEAFF.

The rearrangement links TRBV5-1 to TRBJ2-1; 10 nucleotides line up with TRBD2. The CDR3 is made up of 16 amino acids. V gave up 4 bases and J gave up 5 bases; unmatched junction bases: 9. Looked up from germline, CDR1 is SGHRS and CDR2 is YFSETQ. The CDR3 here is CASSPVTSGPHNEQFF. The DNA for the CDR3 is TGCGCCAGCAGCCCTGTGACTAGCGGGCCCCACAATGAGCAGTTCTTC.

The CDR3 loop is CASSPRGGEGGYTF. CDR3 in DNA: TGCGCCAGCAGCCCCCGAGGAGGGGAAGGCGGCTACACCTTC. The chain is built from TRBV5-1 and TRBJ1-2; tentatively, D is TRBD1 (5 bases). The germline V gene has CDR1 SGHRS and CDR2 YFSETQ. The germline V and J ends were trimmed by 4 bases and 8 bases, with 18 bases remaining between them. The CDR3 has 14 amino acids. Full variable domain (missing parts from reference TRBV5-1 and TRBJ1-2): KAGVTQTPRYLIKTRGQQVTLSCSPISGHRSVSWYQQTPGQGLQFLFEYFSETQRNKGNFPGRFSGRQFSNSRSEMNVSTLELGDSALYLCASSPRGGEGGYTFGSGTRLTVV.

This chain connects TRBV19 to TRBJ1-2, with D tentatively TRBD1 (5 bases). Trimming cost V 3 bases and J 2 bases, with 13 bases left between them. Per germline, CDR1 LNHDA and CDR2 SQIVND (reference sequence). The CDR3 extends over 15 amino acids. The CDR3 here is CASSISGTANYGYTF. The CDR3 region has the DNA TGTGCCAGTAGTATCTCGGGGACGGCGAACTATGGCTACACCTTC.

The chain uses TRBV30 and TRBJ1-4, with a possible D match to TRBD1 (6 bases). The CDR3 loop spans 12 amino acids. CDR1 is GTSNPN, CDR2 SVGIG, per germline (reference sequence). Trimming removed 4 bases from V and 4 bases from J, with 7 bases in between. CDR3 nucleotides: TGTGCCTGGACAGGGGATAATGAAAAACTGTTTTTT. Protein: CAWTGDNEKLFF.

This sequence joins TRBV2 and TRBJ2-7; TRBD1 aligns across 9 bases. Unmatched junction bases numbered 13, after V lost 6 bases and J lost 7 bases. Germline V gene sequence: CDR1 SNHLY, CDR2 FYNNEI. This CDR3 has 15 residues. The CDR3 DNA reads as TGTGCCAGCAGGGCCCGGGACAGGGCCTCTTCTGAGCAGTACTTC. This codes for CASRARDRASSEQYF.

The rearrangement links TRBV10-3 to TRBJ1-4; 7 bases are a match to TRBD1. This CDR3 has 13 amino acids. V shed 9 bases and J 5 bases; nucleotides not matched to a gene: 6. Germline CDR1 ENHRY, CDR2 SYGVKD. CDR3 coding DNA: TGTGCCATTACAGGGGCCGTAAATGAAAAACTGTTTTTT. It specifies CAITGAVNEKLFF.

The chain is built from TRBV5-4 and TRBJ2-5, with D hard to call. The V end lost 9 bases, the J end lost 1 base, and 7 bases lay between the germline ends. Germline V gene lookup returns CDR1 SGHNT and CDR2 YYREEE (reference sequence). The CDR3 covers 11 residues. CDR3 DNA sequence: TGTGCCACCTCCCGCCAAGAGACCCAGTACTTC. This codes for CATSRQETQYF. The whole variable domain, filled in from reference TRBV5-4 and TRBJ2-5, reads ETGVTQSPTHLIKTRGQQVTLRCSSQSGHNTVSWYQQALGQGPQFIFQYYREEENGRGNFPPRFSGLQFPNYSSELNVNALELDDSALYLCATSRQETQYFGPGTRLLVL.

The chain carries TRBV4-1 and TRBJ2-2, with D perhaps matching TRBD1 or TRBD2 (5 bases each). CDR3 size: 14 residues. V lost 0 bases and J 5 bases, leaving 7 bases between the germline ends. Per the germline V gene, CDR1 is MGHRA and CDR2 is YSYEKL. The CDR3 region is CASSQDGGTGELFF. The CDR3 DNA reads TGCGCCAGCAGCCAAGATGGGGGAACCGGGGAGCTGTTTTTT.

This chain joins TRBV29-1 and TRBJ2-5; D is unresolved. The CDR3 spans 12 residues. V dropped 4 bases and J dropped 3 bases, with 9 bases sitting between them. The germline CDR1 and CDR2 sequences are SQVTM and ANQGSEA. The CDR3 bases are TGCAGCGTTGGGGTTTTCGAAGAGACCCAGTACTTC. Translation gives CSVGVFEETQYF.

The V call is TRBV13, the J call TRBJ1-6; D is unresolved. The V gene lost 5 bases and the J gene lost 4 bases, with 9 bases spanning the gap. This CDR3 region has 14 residues. Looked up from germline, CDR1 is PRHDT and CDR2 is FYEKMQ (reference sequence). For the CDR3, the DNA is TGTGCCAGCAGCCCCAAAGGGTATAATTCACCCCTCCACTTT. It codes for CASSPKGYNSPLHF.

V usage is TRBV10-3 and J usage is TRBJ1-2, with D hard to call. Trimming took 4 bases from V and 0 from J, leaving 6 bases between them. Germline assignment: CDR1 ENHRY and CDR2 SYGVKD. The CDR3 contains 13 residues. The CDR3 loop reads CAISAGANYGYTF. The CDR3 DNA sequence: TGTGCCATCAGTGCTGGAGCTAACTATGGCTACACCTTC.

V is TRBV3-1 (or the pseudogene TRBV3-2) and J is TRBJ1-2; tentatively, D is TRBD1 (6 bases). The CDR3 sequence is 12 residues long. V lost 3 bases, J lost 8 bases, and 10 bases lay in between. Germline CDR1 LGHDT, CDR2 YNNKEL (reference sequence). The CDR3 region has the DNA TGTGCCAGCAGCCACAGGGGCGGGGGCTACACCTTC. This translates into CASSHRGGGYTF.